This passage covers 15 T cell receptor beta chains from one sample sequenced in a study of radiotherapy plus CTLA-4 blockade in lung cancer. The assay was immunoSEQ multiplex PCR, and TCRdb's table has in-frame clones only and misses some. The repertoire holds tens of thousands of clones, 70% to 80% seen once, with roughly 10% in the top ten. The sequencing used peripheral blood, collected from a patient treated with radiotherapy plus ipilimumab. The receptors shown here come from a human donor with non-small cell lung cancer who had stable disease on radiotherapy plus ipilimumab.

The J gene is TRBJ1-2, the V gene TRBV5-1; D is possibly TRBD1 (5 bases). The CDR3 runs to 15 residues. Germline V gene data show CDR1 as SGHRS and CDR2 as YFSETQ. Trimming pared 0 bases from V and 3 bases from J, leaving 12 bases between. The CDR3 is CASSLEGRVDYGYTF. The CDR3 DNA reads TGCGCCAGCAGCTTGGAAGGCAGGGTCGACTATGGCTACACCTTC. The full variable domain, its missing parts supplied by reference TRBV5-1 and TRBJ1-2, is KAGVTQTPRYLIKTRGQQVTLSCSPISGHRSVSWYQQTPGQGLQFLFEYFSETQRNKGNFPGRFSGRQFSNSRSEMNVSTLELGDSALYLCASSLEGRVDYGYTFGSGTRLTVV.

This clone has only a few counts. The CDR3 DNA follows: TGTGCCAGCAGCTTACAGGGGCGGACTGAAGCTTTCTTT. It is translated as CASSLQGRTEAFF. The genes are TRBV5-6 and TRBJ1-1; 7 bases agree with TRBD1. V lost 2 bases and J lost 5; bases outside the gene matches: 3. Germline-derived CDR1 and CDR2 are SGHDT and YYEEEE. The CDR3 covers 13 residues.

The rearrangement joins TRBV4-1 to TRBJ2-1; maybe TRBD2 (6 bases). Germline V gene lookup returns CDR1 MGHRA and CDR2 YSYEKL. With 3 bases removed from V and 12 bases from J, the gap between germline ends came to 12 bases. This CDR3 region has 12 residues. CDR3 sequence: CASSHGGVGQFF. CDR3 sequence (DNA): TGCGCCAGCAGCCATGGCGGGGTGGGGCAGTTCTTC.

This clone was counted only a few times. The gene calls are TRBV4-1 and TRBJ1-6, with TRBD1 matching over 7 bases. Germline loops: CDR1 MGHRA, CDR2 YSYEKL. V dropped 4 bases and J dropped 8; count of bases not matched to a gene: 8. The CDR3 contains 15 residues. The CDR3 loop reads CASSRSTGTDSPLHF. The CDR3 DNA reads TGCGCCAGCAGCCGTTCGACAGGGACGGATTCACCCCTCCACTTT.

By share, this clone ranks as medium-sized. The V and J genes are TRBV7-9 and TRBJ1-3, with a possible D match to TRBD1 (6 bases). This CDR3 spans 15 amino acids. With 5 bases removed from V and 2 bases from J, the gap between germline ends came to 13 bases. Germline assignment: CDR1 SEHNR and CDR2 FQNEAQ (reference sequence). CDR3 in amino acids: CASSLGAEAGNTIYF. In DNA form, the CDR3 reads TGTGCCAGCAGCCTGGGGGCAGAAGCTGGAAACACCATATATTTT.

The V call is TRBV28, the J call TRBJ1-5; TRBD1 matches 9 bases. From germline, CDR1 is MDHEN and CDR2 SYDVKM. This CDR3 region has 15 residues. V trimming: 5 bases; J trimming: 6 bases; junction bases outside the gene matches: 8. CDR3 protein: CASSRRDRASQPQHF. CDR3 bases: TGTGCCAGCAGTCGCCGGGACAGGGCCAGTCAGCCCCAGCATTTT.

This chain joins TRBV5-5 and TRBJ1-2; D gene unclear. The CDR3 contains 15 residues. The germline V gene has CDR1 SGHKS and CDR2 YYEKEE (reference sequence). Trimming shortened V by 0 bases and J by 4 bases, and 13 bases separated the two germline ends. The CDR3 nucleotides read TGTGCCAGCAGCTTGGTGATGAGGGATCCCTATGGCTACACCTTC. Its protein is CASSLVMRDPYGYTF.

The chain uses TRBV5-4 and TRBJ2-5, with 7 bases that match TRBD1. The J segment lost 1 base and the V segment lost 4 bases, leaving 7 bases of the junction unmatched. CDR3 size: 15 residues. CDR1 and CDR2 (germline): SGHNT, YYREEE (reference sequence). CDR3 sequence (DNA): TGTGCCAGCAGCCGTAGGGACAGCCGCCAAGAGACCCAGTACTTC. Its translation: CASSRRDSRQETQYF.

DNA of the CDR3: TGTGCCAGCAGCTTAGGGCAGGGTACGCAGTACTTC. The encoded protein is CASSLGQGTQYF. This chain connects TRBV7-8 to TRBJ2-5; a possible D gene is TRBD1 (5 bases). The CDR3 has 12 residues. Trimming pared 1 base from V and 11 bases from J, leaving 11 bases between. The germline V gene has CDR1 SGHVS and CDR2 FQNEAQ.

J is TRBJ1-2 and V is TRBV7-9; 9 bases align to TRBD1. The CDR3 loop spans 17 amino acids. The ends lost 5 bases at V and 2 bases at J; junction bases unmatched: 12. Germline CDR1 is SEHNR and CDR2 is FQNEAQ (reference sequence). This chain's CDR3 is CASSRRTGVWENYGYTF. CDR3 DNA: TGTGCCAGCAGCCGGAGGACAGGGGTGTGGGAAAACTATGGCTACACCTTC.

This clone was found a few times. This chain joins TRBV10-3 and TRBJ2-1, with 7 positions matching TRBD1. The V gene end was trimmed by 2 bases and the J gene end by 7 bases; junction bases not matched to a gene: 8. Per the germline V gene, CDR1 is ENHRY and CDR2 is SYGVKD. CDR3 length: 15 residues. The CDR3 DNA reads as TGTGCCATCAGTGAGAGGACAGGTTTGGGAAATGAGCAGTTCTTC. This sequence encodes CAISERTGLGNEQFF.

The V gene is TRBV5-6, the J gene TRBJ1-2; the D is unclear. Between the trimmed V and J ends, which lost 5 bases and 2 bases, there was a span of 4 bases. Germline V gene sequence: CDR1 SGHDT, CDR2 YYEEEE. This CDR3 spans 11 amino acids. CDR3 nucleotide sequence: TGTGCCAGCAGTTTAAACTATGGCTACACCTTC. Translation gives CASSLNYGYTF.

The rearrangement links TRBV5-1 to TRBJ1-1, with D tentatively TRBD1 (6 bases). In germline, CDR1 is SGHRS, CDR2 YFSETQ. V was shortened by 0 bases and J by 4 bases, with 13 bases between the two germline ends. This CDR3 region has 15 residues. Written as DNA, the CDR3 is TGCGCCAGCAGCTTGGATGGGGGCCATGGCACTGAAGCTTTCTTT. This codes for CASSLDGGHGTEAFF.

This sequence joins TRBV15 and TRBJ1-5; no clear D. Germline assignment: CDR1 LNHNV and CDR2 YYDKDF (reference sequence). V was shortened by 4 bases and J by 3 bases, with 13 bases between the two germline ends. The CDR3 consists of 15 residues. CDR3 sequence reads: CATSMRRQANQPQHF. The CDR3 bases are TGTGCCACCAGCATGCGACGGCAGGCCAATCAGCCCCAGCATTTT. The variable domain in full, with the rest retrieved from reference TRBV15 and TRBJ1-5, is DAMVIQNPRYQVTQFGKPVTLSCSQTLNHNVMYWYQQKSSQAPKLLFHYYDKDFNNEADTPDNFQSRRPNTSFCFLDIRSPGLGDTAMYLCATSMRRQANQPQHFGDGTRLSIL.

The CDR3 DNA reads TGCGCCAGCAGCTTGATCGGGTCATCCTACAATGAGCAGTTCTTC. This encodes CASSLIGSSYNEQFF. The chain recombines TRBV5-1 with TRBJ2-1; D gene uncertain. Trimming cost V 1 base and J 1 base, with 9 bases left between them. The germline V gene encodes CDR1 SGHRS and CDR2 YFSETQ. This CDR3 spans 15 amino acids.